Shown below are 10 T cell receptor beta chains from a single sample sequenced in a study of HIV-infected children after antiretroviral therapy interruption. As to treatment: PENTA 11 planned treatment interruption arm or continuous ART arm. A 3' RACE protocol on RNA, with unique molecular identifiers, produced the TCR library. TCRdb redid the calling of the 3' RACE reads with MiXCR, one entry per CDR3 protein. The table includes about 86,000 distinct CDR3 sequences, under 8% detected once. This material consisted of CD45RA+ CD4+ T cells from PBMCs, pooled from several time points, taken from a donor given antiretroviral therapy, either interrupted or continuous. Noted subset: naive CD4+ CD45RA+ CD45RO- T cells. The receptors were gathered from a pool of human donors with HIV.

This clonotype was recorded at least ten times. The CDR3 is CASSFGLSLGEDTQYF. CDR3 DNA sequence: TGTGCCAGCAGCTTTGGGTTAAGTTTGGGGGAAGATACGCAGTATTTT. The chain combines TRBV7-9 with TRBJ2-3; D tentatively fits TRBD1 or TRBD2 (5 bases each). Germline assignment: CDR1 SEHNR and CDR2 FQNEAQ (reference sequence). Between the trimmed V and J ends, which lost 3 bases and 5 bases, there was a span of 18 bases. This CDR3 spans 16 amino acids.

This clonotype was counted once. The CDR3 nucleotides read TGTGCCAGCAGTTTTTTGAGAAGGGGACTGAACACTGAAGCTTTCTTT. It specifies CASSFLRRGLNTEAFF. The chain uses TRBV12-3 or TRBV12-4 and TRBJ1-1, with D perhaps TRBD1 (5 bases). V lost 3 bases and J lost 0, with 14 bases in between. The CDR3 totals 16 residues.

This clonotype was seen many times. This rearrangement joins TRBV11-2 to TRBJ2-1; perhaps TRBD1 as D (5 bases). Germline V gives CDR1 SGHAT, CDR2 FQNNGV. V shed 3 bases and J shed 6 bases, with 9 bases lying between them. The CDR3 runs 13 residues. In nucleotides, the CDR3 is TGTGCCAGCAGCTTCGCCCAGGGCAATGAGCAGTTCTTC. It codes for CASSFAQGNEQFF. Full variable domain (outside the CDR3, taken from reference TRBV11-2 and TRBJ2-1): EAGVAQSPRYKIIEKRQSVAFWCNPISGHATLYWYQQILGQGPKLLIQFQNNGVVDDSQLPKDRFSAERLKGVDSTLKIQPAKLEDSAVYLCASSFAQGNEQFFGPGTRLTVL.

This clonotype was observed once. The gene calls are TRBV6-1 and TRBJ2-7, with 7 bases lining up with TRBD2. Trimming cost V 8 bases and J 2 bases; bases outside gene matches: 6. The CDR3 totals 13 residues. CDR1 is MNHNS and CDR2 is SASEGT in the germline V gene. The CDR3 spells CASDGRIPYEQYF. CDR3 DNA sequence: TGTGCCAGCGACGGGAGGATCCCCTACGAGCAGTACTTC.

V gene TRBV20-1 combines with J gene TRBJ1-2; unclear D gene. Per germline, CDR1 DFQATT and CDR2 SNEGSKA (reference sequence). V dropped 6 bases and J dropped 3 bases, with 11 bases sitting between them. This CDR3 contains 12 residues. Written as DNA, the CDR3 is TGCAGTGCCGTCGAAGGTTACTATGGCTACACCTTC. The encoded protein is CSAVEGYYGYTF.

This clonotype was counted at least ten times. The chain is built from TRBV12-3 or TRBV12-4 and TRBJ2-2, with D possibly TRBD2 on 5 matching bases. CDR3 size: 17 residues. V was shortened by 10 bases and J by 4 bases, with 25 bases between the two germline ends. The CDR3 nucleotides read TGTGCCACCCTGACACAGAACCGGGCCGAGGGCACCGGGGAGCTGTTTTTT. Encoded protein: CATLTQNRAEGTGELFF.

This clonotype was picked up a small number of times. This chain joins TRBV19 and TRBJ2-1, with TRBD2 matching over 12 bases. CDR3 length equals 17 residues. The germline CDR1 and CDR2 sequences are LNHDA and SQIVND (reference sequence). V dropped 3 bases and J dropped 7; count of bases not matched to a gene: 10. CDR3 sequence reads: CASSIRALAGGKNEQFF. The CDR3 DNA reads as TGTGCCAGTAGTATTAGGGCACTAGCGGGGGGTAAGAATGAGCAGTTCTTC.

V gene TRBV30 combines with J gene TRBJ1-5, with TRBD1 matching over 7 bases. Losses at the gene ends were 3 bases for V and 3 bases for J; bases not matched to a gene: 11. The length of the CDR3 is 16 residues. Germline CDR1 GTSNPN, CDR2 SVGIG (reference sequence). This CDR3 is CAWRTNLGQVNQPQHF. Written as DNA, the CDR3 is TGTGCCTGGAGAACTAACCTCGGACAGGTCAATCAGCCCCAGCATTTT.

The rearrangement uses TRBV10-1 and TRBJ1-5; D is undetermined. Trimming cost V 5 bases and J 4 bases, with 15 bases left between them. This CDR3 has 15 residues. Germline values: CDR1 WNHNN, CDR2 SYGVQD (reference sequence). CDR3 sequence reads: CASSSLGMENQPQHF. CDR3 in DNA: TGCGCCAGCAGTTCCCTGGGGATGGAAAATCAGCCCCAGCATTTT.

This clonotype was picked up many times. The chain couples TRBV14 to TRBJ2-6; D is unclear. In germline, CDR1 is SGHDN, CDR2 FVKESK. Deletions cut 1 base from V and 4 bases from J, with 8 bases between. The CDR3 is 15 residues long. The CDR3 is CASSQVLIGANVLTF. In DNA, the CDR3 is TGTGCCAGCAGCCAAGTCCTCATCGGGGCCAACGTCCTGACTTTC.